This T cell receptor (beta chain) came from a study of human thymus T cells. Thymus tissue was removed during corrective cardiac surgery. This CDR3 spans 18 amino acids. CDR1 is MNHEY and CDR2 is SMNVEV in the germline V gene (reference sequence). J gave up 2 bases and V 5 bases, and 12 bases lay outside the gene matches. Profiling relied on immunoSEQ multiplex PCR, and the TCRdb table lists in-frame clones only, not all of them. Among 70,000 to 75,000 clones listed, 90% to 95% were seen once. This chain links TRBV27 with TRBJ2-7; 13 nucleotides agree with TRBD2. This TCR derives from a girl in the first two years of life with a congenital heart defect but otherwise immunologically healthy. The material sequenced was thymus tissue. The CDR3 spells CASSLTSGRPRGTYEQYF. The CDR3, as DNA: TGTGCCAGCAGTCTGACTAGCGGGAGGCCGCGAGGGACCTACGAGCAGTACTTC.